Presented here are 13 T cell receptor beta chains from one specimen sequenced in a study of a mutant IDH1 vaccine in newly diagnosed glioma. Time point reported: week 47, end of study. It was 300 ug of mutant IDH1 20-mer peptide that made up each vaccine dose, given with topical imiquimod. Their antigen targets remain unknown. Here immunoSEQ multiplex PCR was the method, and the copy in TCRdb shows in-frame clones only, minus some. Of 60,000 to 65,000 clones in the sample, around four fifths are singletons; the top ten hold around 4.1%. The sample consisted of PBMCs, taken from a glioma patient whose treatment included an IDH1 peptide vaccine. The source of these receptors is a man aged 25 to 40 with glioma.

The chain links TRBV11-3 to TRBJ2-3, with D possibly being TRBD1 or TRBD2 (5 bases each). Trimming shortened V by 5 bases and J by 0 bases, and 12 bases separated the two germline ends. CDR3 length: 15 amino acids. The germline V gene encodes CDR1 SGHNT and CDR2 YENEEA. Here the CDR3 reads CASSPRGRSTDTQYF. The CDR3 coding sequence is TGTGCCAGCAGCCCCCGGGGCCGAAGCACAGATACGCAGTATTTT. Combining the CDR3 with reference TRBV11-3 and TRBJ2-3 gives the whole variable domain EAGVVQSPRYKIIEKKQPVAFWCNPISGHNTLYWYLQNLGQGPELLIRYENEEAVDDSQLPKDRFSAERLKGVDSTLKIQPAELGDSAVYLCASSPRGRSTDTQYFGPGTRLTVL.

The chain combines TRBV28 with TRBJ1-4, with 9 positions matching TRBD1. Germline V CDR1 and CDR2: MDHEN, SYDVKM. The CDR3 totals 16 residues. V lost 3 bases to trimming and J lost 8 bases; unmatched junction nucleotides: 10. The CDR3 loop is CASSLPTGGAREKLFF. The CDR3 DNA reads as TGTGCCAGCAGTTTGCCTACAGGGGGCGCGCGGGAAAAACTGTTTTTT.

This clone was detected only a few times. Other DNA sequences of this sample code for an identical CDR3. V gene TRBV9 combines with J gene TRBJ2-1, with TRBD2 matching over 8 bases. V was clipped by 2 bases and J by 1 base; unmatched bases: 2. Germline lookup yields CDR1 SGDLS and CDR2 YYNGEE. This CDR3 region has 15 residues. The DNA of the CDR3 is TGTGCCAGCAGCGTTAGCGGGATTTCCTACAATGAGCAGTTCTTC. Translated: CASSVSGISYNEQFF.

This sequence joins TRBV5-1 and TRBJ2-7; 9 bases match TRBD1. The J segment lost 0 bases and the V segment lost 3 bases, leaving 4 bases of the junction unmatched. The CDR3 extends over 15 amino acids. Germline CDR1 SGHRS, CDR2 YFSETQ. The CDR3 loop reads CASSSTGGSSYEQYF. The DNA of the CDR3 is TGCGCCAGCAGCTCGACAGGGGGGAGCTCCTACGAGCAGTACTTC.

This chain joins TRBV28 and TRBJ2-3, with D unclear. V was pared by 6 bases and J by 4 bases, with 8 bases between. CDR1 is MDHEN, CDR2 SYDVKM, per germline. The CDR3 has 12 residues. This chain's CDR3 is CASRSPADTQYF. CDR3 nucleotide sequence: TGTGCCAGCAGGTCACCCGCAGATACGCAGTATTTT.

This sequence joins TRBV29-1 and TRBJ1-1; D may be TRBD1 (6 bases). The CDR3 consists of 14 residues. Trimming removed 6 bases at V and 0 bases at J, with 14 bases between. CDR1 is SQVTM and CDR2 is ANQGSEA in the germline V gene. CDR3 protein: CSVHPRGLNTEAFF. The CDR3 DNA sequence: TGCAGCGTCCATCCAAGGGGGTTGAACACTGAAGCTTTCTTT.

V usage is TRBV11-2 and J usage is TRBJ2-7; D remains ambiguous. Germline CDR1 SGHAT, CDR2 FQNNGV. Trimming stripped 2 bases from V and 4 bases from J, with 12 bases between. The CDR3 consists of 14 residues. The chain's CDR3 is CASSLSFEDYEQYF. In nucleotides, the CDR3 is TGTGCCAGCAGCTTAAGTTTTGAGGATTACGAGCAGTACTTC. The whole variable domain, filled in from reference TRBV11-2 and TRBJ2-7, reads EAGVAQSPRYKIIEKRQSVAFWCNPISGHATLYWYQQILGQGPKLLIQFQNNGVVDDSQLPKDRFSAERLKGVDSTLKIQPAKLEDSAVYLCASSLSFEDYEQYFGPGTRLTVT.

This chain uses TRBV7-6 with TRBJ1-3; TRBD1 matches 7 bases. Germline V gene sequence: CDR1 SGHVS, CDR2 FNYEAQ. This CDR3 has 15 residues. Trimming took 5 bases from V and 10 from J; bases not matched to a gene: 14. CDR3 DNA sequence: TGTGCCAGCAGCCGCGATACAGGGGCAGGGGGGACCATATATTTT. It specifies CASSRDTGAGGTIYF. Full variable domain (remainder filled in from reference TRBV7-6 and TRBJ1-3): GAGVSQSPRYKVTKRGQDVALRCDPISGHVSLYWYRQALGQGPEFLTYFNYEAQQDKSGLPNDRFSAERPEGSISTLTIQRTEQRDSAMYRCASSRDTGAGGTIYFGEGSWLTVV.

V gene TRBV11-2 combines with J gene TRBJ1-5; D gene unclear. Trimming took off 3 bases at V and 0 bases at J, with 6 bases between the two ends. Germline CDR1 is SGHAT and CDR2 is FQNNGV. The CDR3 loop spans 14 amino acids. The CDR3 sequence: CASSLDYSNQPQHF. CDR3 DNA: TGTGCCAGCAGCTTGGACTATAGCAATCAGCCCCAGCATTTT. The full variable domain, rest sourced from reference TRBV11-2 and TRBJ1-5, is EAGVAQSPRYKIIEKRQSVAFWCNPISGHATLYWYQQILGQGPKLLIQFQNNGVVDDSQLPKDRFSAERLKGVDSTLKIQPAKLEDSAVYLCASSLDYSNQPQHFGDGTRLSIL.

This clone was seen only once. The chain uses TRBV5-1 and TRBJ1-1; D gene unclear. Germline CDR1 reads SGHRS; CDR2 reads YFSETQ. V lost 6 bases, J lost 5 bases, and 8 bases lay in between. This CDR3 is 11 amino acids long. The CDR3 DNA reads TGCGCCAGCAATTCGGGAACTGAAGCTTTCTTT. This sequence encodes CASNSGTEAFF.

This clone was observed a handful of times. This chain connects TRBV20-1 to TRBJ2-7; D remains ambiguous. Germline assignment: CDR1 DFQATT and CDR2 SNEGSKA (reference sequence). With 7 bases removed from V and 11 bases from J, the gap between germline ends came to 18 bases. The length of the CDR3 is 11 residues. CDR3: CSVPSSSGEYF. CDR3 DNA: TGCAGTGTCCCGAGCTCGTCCGGCGAGTACTTC.

In this sample, this clone turned up a few times. The rearrangement joins TRBV2 to TRBJ2-5; 10 nucleotides agree with TRBD2. The CDR3 spans 15 residues. Trimming at V came to 3 bases and at J to 5 bases, leaving 6 bases not matched to a gene. Germline values: CDR1 SNHLY, CDR2 FYNNEI. CDR3 DNA: TGTGCCAGCAGTGAGAGAAGCGGGGGGGCGGAGACCCAGTACTTC. Translated: CASSERSGGAETQYF.

This chain links TRBV21-1 with TRBJ2-7; TRBD1, the table's D call, lacks a check against the DNA. TRBV21-1 is listed as a pseudogene. The CDR3 sequence is 14 residues long. CDR3 sequence (DNA): TGTGCCAGCAGCAAAGTGCAGGGGCCCTACGAGCAGTACTTC. Amino acid sequence: CASSKVQGPYEQYF.